One sample yielded the 13 T cell receptor beta chains listed below, sequenced in a study of B cell selection in AIRE deficiency. Some clones are missing from TCRdb's copy, which holds only in-frame ones; the method was immunoSEQ multiplex PCR. This sample carries more than 25,000 clones, over 95% of them seen once, and the ten largest clones take approximately 0.25%. Sorting defined conventional CD4 T cells as CD4+CD127+. Sequencing was carried out using CD4+CD127+ conventional T cells sorted from PBMCs. The origin of the receptors is a human donor in good health.

In its sample, this clone was seen once. Germline is not matched at one junction end, which may reflect a read error. This chain joins TRBV6-1 and TRBJ1-2; D is possibly TRBD1 (6 bases). The length of the CDR3 is 15 residues. Germline lookup yields CDR1 MNHNS and CDR2 SASEGT. The CDR3 DNA follows: TGTGCCATCAGTGAGACGGACAGATCTAACTATGGCTACACCTTC. It yields the protein CAISETDRSNYGYTF.

This clone appeared a single time. The chain couples TRBV7-3 to TRBJ2-3; D might be TRBD2 (7 bases). The CDR3 consists of 15 residues. Trimming removed 5 bases at V and 4 bases at J, with 16 bases between. CDR1 SGHTA and CDR2 FQGTGA come from the germline V gene. CDR3 loop: CASSPLGGDSDTQYF. The CDR3 nucleotides are TGTGCCAGCAGCCCCCTAGGGGGGGATTCAGATACGCAGTATTTT.

This clone was picked up a small number of times. The rearrangement joins TRBV5-8 to TRBJ1-2; TRBD1 might be the D (5 bases). Germline values: CDR1 SGHTS, CDR2 YDEGEE. The CDR3 runs 12 residues. Deletions cut 7 bases from V and 6 bases from J, with 13 bases between. CDR3 region: CASGSRRDGYTF. CDR3 coding DNA: TGTGCCAGCGGATCTCGCAGGGATGGCTACACCTTC. Looking up the rest from reference TRBV5-8 and TRBJ1-2 gives the full variable domain: EAGVTQSPTHLIKTRGQQATLRCSPISGHTSVYWYQQALGLGLQFLLWYDEGEERNRGNFPPRFSGRQFPNYSSELNVNALELEDSALYLCASGSRRDGYTFGSGTRLTVV.

The chain carries TRBV7-6 and TRBJ2-3; a weak D match, TRBD2 (5 bases). Between the trimmed V and J ends, which lost 5 bases and 3 bases, there was a span of 18 bases. The CDR3 covers 16 residues. The V gene's germline CDR1 is SGHVS and CDR2 FNYEAQ. In nucleotides, the CDR3 is TGTGCCAGCAGCCTCTCCGGACTGGGGTCGACAGATACGCAGTATTTT. This gives the protein CASSLSGLGSTDTQYF. The full variable domain, with the rest looked up from reference TRBV7-6 and TRBJ2-3, is GAGVSQSPRYKVTKRGQDVALRCDPISGHVSLYWYRQALGQGPEFLTYFNYEAQQDKSGLPNDRFSAERPEGSISTLTIQRTEQRDSAMYRCASSLSGLGSTDTQYFGPGTRLTVL.

The chain employs TRBV5-1 and TRBJ1-4; D gene uncertain. CDR3 length: 14 residues. V dropped 6 bases and J dropped 7 bases, with 16 bases sitting between them. Germline CDR1 SGHRS, CDR2 YFSETQ. The DNA of the CDR3 is TGCGCCAGCAATTCGGGATCGTTTGGTGAAAAACTGTTTTTT. The encoded protein is CASNSGSFGEKLFF. Filled out from reference TRBV5-1 and TRBJ1-4, the complete variable domain reads KAGVTQTPRYLIKTRGQQVTLSCSPISGHRSVSWYQQTPGQGLQFLFEYFSETQRNKGNFPGRFSGRQFSNSRSEMNVSTLELGDSALYLCASNSGSFGEKLFFGSGTQLSVL.

This chain links TRBV7-7 with TRBJ2-5; the D gene is possibly TRBD1 (6 bases). The CDR3 runs to 14 residues. Per germline, CDR1 SSHAT and CDR2 FNYEAQ (reference sequence). The ends were cut back, 11 bases at V and 0 bases at J, with 16 bases in the middle. This chain's CDR3 is CAVKRTAYQETQYF. The CDR3 nucleotides read TGTGCCGTCAAGAGGACAGCATACCAAGAGACCCAGTACTTC.

V and J are TRBV19 and TRBJ1-4; D is undetermined. From germline, CDR1 is LNHDA and CDR2 SQIVND (reference sequence). Trimming removed 7 bases from V and 5 bases from J, with 14 bases in between. CDR3 length: 14 amino acids. CDR3 in DNA: TGTGCCAGTAATCGGAACGGGATAAATGAAAAACTGTTTTTT. Encoded protein: CASNRNGINEKLFF.

The chain is built from TRBV5-1 and TRBJ2-7, with 8 bases matching TRBD1. V was pared by 2 bases and J by 3 bases, with 4 bases of the junction left unmatched. Germline loops: CDR1 SGHRS, CDR2 YFSETQ. The CDR3 runs to 14 residues. CDR3 coding DNA: TGCGCCAGCAGCTTTGGACAGGGCGGCTACGAGCAGTACTTC. Protein sequence: CASSFGQGGYEQYF.

This chain joins TRBV5-1 and TRBJ2-7, with TRBD1 matching over 11 bases. From germline, CDR1 is SGHRS and CDR2 YFSETQ. The V and J ends lost 0 bases and 0 bases, in that order; junction bases with no gene match: 5. The CDR3 is 17 residues long. The CDR3 loop is CASSLASGTGGSYEQYF. The CDR3 nucleotides read TGCGCCAGCAGCTTGGCCTCGGGGACAGGGGGCTCCTACGAGCAGTACTTC.

The chain couples TRBV4-3 to TRBJ1-4; weak D call: TRBD1 (5 bases). The CDR3 runs 16 residues. V was pared by 4 bases and J by 8 bases, with 20 bases between. In germline, CDR1 is LGHNA, CDR2 YSLEER. CDR3 sequence reads: CASSRSRVGVGEKLFF. The CDR3, as DNA: TGCGCCAGCAGCCGAAGCCGTGTGGGGGTAGGCGAAAAACTGTTTTTT.

This chain connects TRBV7-3 to TRBJ1-5; D call uncertain. There are 17 residues in the CDR3. V was cut by 1 base and J by 0 bases, with 13 bases left in between. Germline loops: CDR1 SGHTA, CDR2 FQGTGA. CDR3 nucleotides: TGTGCCAGCAGCTTAAGGGCAGGAGCGGATAGCAATCAGCCCCAGCATTTT. It encodes CASSLRAGADSNQPQHF.

V is TRBV2 and J is TRBJ1-4; D not resolved. CDR3 length: 14 amino acids. Germline lookup yields CDR1 SNHLY and CDR2 FYNNEI. V lost 7 bases and J lost 0, with 9 bases in between. The CDR3 DNA follows: TGTGCCAGCAACCGTCTTGCAACTAATGAAAAACTGTTTTTT. Translating gives CASNRLATNEKLFF.

CDR3 sequence reads: CASSPPGPDNEQFF. CDR3 DNA: TGTGCCAGCAGCCCTCCGGGACCCGACAATGAGCAGTTCTTC. This rearrangement joins TRBV5-4 to TRBJ2-1; D might be TRBD1 or TRBD2, each matching 5 bases. Trimming cost V 4 bases and J 5 bases, with 13 bases left between them. This CDR3 has 14 residues. CDR1 SGHNT and CDR2 YYREEE come from the germline V gene (reference sequence). Filled out from reference TRBV5-4 and TRBJ2-1, the complete variable domain reads ETGVTQSPTHLIKTRGQQVTLRCSSQSGHNTVSWYQQALGQGPQFIFQYYREEENGRGNFPPRFSGLQFPNYSSELNVNALELDDSALYLCASSPPGPDNEQFFGPGTRLTVL.